This paragraph covers one T cell receptor beta chain sequence. This record belongs to a study of long-term antiretroviral therapy in people with HIV. Sequencing used immunoSEQ v3.0 at survey level. Sequencing used immunoSEQ multiplex PCR; TCRdb keeps in-frame clones, though not all of them. The sample gives about 19,000 clones, 76% of which show up once; 14% is in the top ten. The germline CDR1 and CDR2 sequences are LGHNT and FRNRAP. This CDR3 spans 17 amino acids. V dropped 1 base and J dropped 0 bases, with 12 bases sitting between them. This sequence originates from a woman aged 45-65 years with HIV. The sequencing here drew on unsorted PBMCs, taken 0.5 years before starting antiretroviral therapy. The J gene is TRBJ2-2, the V gene TRBV12-5, with D perhaps matching TRBD1 (6 bases). The CDR3: CASGLDLGTSNTGELFF. The CDR3 nucleotides read TGTGCTAGTGGTTTGGACCTCGGGACATCGAACACCGGGGAGCTGTTTTTT.